This T cell receptor beta chain was found in a study of shared clonotypes between healthy human individuals. Findings and caveats of the study: Compared with memory subsets, naive subsets generally had larger estimated richness. The sole specimen, blood, was sampled, and tissue repertoires likely differ. Sharing of clonotypes among donors was expected to vary with sequencing depth. The study's rarefaction showed incomplete sorted-subset sequencing despite large depth.

The repertoire was sequenced with immunoSEQ multiplex PCR; TCRdb's copy has only in-frame clones and lacks some. This table has about 750,000 clones, around 92% appearing once. Terminally differentiated effector memory CD45RA+ cells were excluded by CCR7 positive selection of CD45RO-negative cells. CDR3 length: 13 residues. Germline V lookup: CDR1 SGHNT, CDR2 YENEEA. The V end lost 4 bases, the J end lost 5 bases, and 9 bases lay between the germline ends. Turning to this clone: Its antigen is not identified. The sample carries other DNA sequences with the same CDR3.

The sequenced sample was naive CD8+ T cells sorted from blood. This chain uses TRBV11-3 with TRBJ2-1, with unresolved D. The sequence came from a man aged 25-40 years in good health. DNA for the CDR3: TGTGCCAGCAGCTCGAGATTGGACAATGAGCAGTTCTTC. Translation gives CASSSRLDNEQFF.